The T cell receptor beta chain described here comes from a study of blood T cell repertoires in COVID-19. About the study: Some COVID-19 samples were acute and others convalescent; all came from the United States, Italy and Spain. T cells, B-cell-depleted T cells, or PBMCs supplied cDNA or gDNA.

The CDR3 has 16 residues. Germline lookup yields CDR1 WNHNN and CDR2 SYGVQD (reference sequence). Losses at the gene ends were 6 bases for V and 6 bases for J; bases not matched to a gene: 11. As processed by the authors: For nucleated cells, counts were estimated from reference gene primer amplification. Data came from immunoSEQ multiplex PCR; TCRdb stores just in-frame clones and leaves some out. The DNA gave D and trimming, while V, J and clone size come from that table. The data show tens of thousands of clones, 80% to 90% seen once. V usage is TRBV10-1 and J usage is TRBJ2-2; TRBD1 matches at 9 bases. The sequence was obtained from a human donor in a cohort sampled during active COVID-19. Sequencing used peripheral blood. The CDR3 coding sequence is TGCGCCAGCAGCCCGGGACAGGGTGGATACTCCGGGGAGCTGTTTTTT. Translation: CASSPGQGGYSGELFF.